These T cell receptor beta chains were read from a single sample in a study of T cell changes during pregnancy in multiple sclerosis. Sequencing was performed with immunoSEQ multiplex PCR; in TCRdb, only in-frame clones are kept and a portion is missing. This sample has about 77,000 clones, with 89% found just once. This material consisted of peripheral blood, taken before pregnancy. The source is a female donor with multiple sclerosis, enrolled in a pregnancy study. CDR3s include the opening cysteine and the closing phenylalanine or tryptophan. A D gene is named only where the DNA matches it firmly. Only some rows state a clone size, as once, few, many or a class for expanded clones.

clone_size j_call v_call d_call cdr3_aa cdr3_nt
NA TRBJ1-1 TRBV9 NA CASSVGDYVNTEAFF TGTGCCAGCAGCGTAGGGGACTACGTAAACACTGAAGCTTTCTTT
NA TRBJ2-7 TRBV5-5 NA CASSLPGVYEQYF TGTGCCAGCAGCTTGCCAGGGGTCTACGAGCAGTACTTC
NA TRBJ1-2 TRBV7-2 TRBD1 CASSSRTGGRYGYTF TGTGCCAGCAGCTCCAGGACAGGGGGCCGGTATGGCTACACCTTC
NA TRBJ2-7 TRBV11-2 NA CASRPLRDTSYEQYF TGTGCCAGCAGACCTCTCCGGGACACCTCCTACGAGCAGTACTTC
NA TRBJ1-5 TRBV6-1 NA CASKEGEGNQPQHF TGTGCCAGCAAGGAAGGAGAAGGCAATCAGCCCCAGCATTTT
once TRBJ1-1 TRBV4-3 NA CASSRLASDTEAFF TGCGCCAGCAGCCGGCTTGCCAGCGACACTGAAGCTTTCTTT
NA TRBJ2-1 TRBV19 TRBD2 CASSILPSGPWDEQFF TGTGCCAGTAGTATTCTCCCTAGCGGGCCCTGGGATGAGCAGTTCTTC
NA TRBJ1-2 TRBV6-5 NA CASSYSRGSPGGYTF TGTGCCAGCAGTTACTCACGCGGCAGCCCGGGGGGCTACACCTTC
NA TRBJ2-3 TRBV19 NA CASSIELAGDTQYF TGTGCCAGTAGTATAGAACTAGCAGGAGATACGCAGTATTTT
NA TRBJ1-2 TRBV19 NA CATRQQGLDGYTF TGTGCCACTCGCCAGCAGGGTTTAGATGGCTACACCTTC
NA TRBJ2-3 TRBV9 TRBD1 CASSPDGDRGDTQYF TGTGCCAGCAGCCCAGATGGGGACAGGGGCGATACGCAGTATTTT
NA TRBJ2-1 TRBV28 NA CASMAGLYNEQFF TGTGCCAGCATGGCGGGCCTGTACAATGAGCAGTTCTTC
NA TRBJ1-2 TRBV5-1 TRBD1 CASRGTGYHDGYTF TGCGCCAGCAGGGGGACAGGGTATCATGATGGCTACACCTTC
NA TRBJ1-4 TRBV5-1 NA CASSLGRTGRWEKLFF TGCGCCAGCAGCTTGGGAAGGACGGGAAGGTGGGAAAAACTGTTTTTT
NA TRBJ1-1 TRBV6-1 NA CASSGSDHRGVLYTEAFF TGTGCCAGCAGTGGATCAGACCACCGGGGGGTTTTGTACACTGAAGCTTTCTTT
NA TRBJ2-1 TRBV12-5 TRBD2 CASAQLAGVNEQFF TGTGCTAGTGCCCAACTAGCGGGGGTCAATGAGCAGTTCTTC